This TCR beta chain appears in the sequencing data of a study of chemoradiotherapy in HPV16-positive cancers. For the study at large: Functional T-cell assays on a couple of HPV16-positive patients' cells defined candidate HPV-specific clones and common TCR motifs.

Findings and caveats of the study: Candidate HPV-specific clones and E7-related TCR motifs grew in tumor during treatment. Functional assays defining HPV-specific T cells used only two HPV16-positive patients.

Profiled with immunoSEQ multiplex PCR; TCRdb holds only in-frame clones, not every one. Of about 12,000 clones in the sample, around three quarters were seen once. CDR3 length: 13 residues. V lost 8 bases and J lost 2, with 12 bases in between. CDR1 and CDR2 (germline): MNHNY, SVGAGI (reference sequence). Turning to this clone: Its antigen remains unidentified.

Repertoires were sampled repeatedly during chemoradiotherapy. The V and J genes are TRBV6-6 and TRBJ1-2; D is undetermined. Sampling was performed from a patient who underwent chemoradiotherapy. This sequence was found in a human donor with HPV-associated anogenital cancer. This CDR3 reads CASAEQDNYGYTF. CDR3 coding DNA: TGTGCCAGCGCGGAGCAGGACAACTATGGCTACACCTTC.